This T cell receptor beta chain was sequenced during a study of blood T cells in healthy people across ages. Isolating PBMCs gave at least 6 million of these cells per sample. Study-wide findings and caveats: A greater number of naive CD4+ cells and higher diversity distinguished long-lived donors from aged donors.

The CDR3 totals 13 residues. Trimming removed 5 bases at V and 1 base at J, with 8 bases between. In this sample, this clonotype turned up a few times. The antigen is not known. A second roughly 7 to 12 cycle PCR used barcoded and J-beta primers. A tag from a template-switch adaptor with 12 random nucleotides marked each cDNA molecule. All samples yielded 3 million or more CDR3-containing paired-end reads. One entry per CDR3 protein results from TCRdb running MiXCR on the 5' RACE reads. This table has about 2 million distinct CDR3 sequences, less than 50% appearing once. The chain is built from TRBV12-3 or TRBV12-4 and TRBJ1-2; D ambiguous. This sequence originates from a woman in her thirties or forties in good health. Sample: blood. CDR3 region: CASSPHGNYGYTF. CDR3 DNA: TGTGCCAGCAGTCCCCACGGTAACTATGGCTACACCTTC.